These 18 T cell receptor beta chains share one sample of origin, sequenced in a study of cytomegalovirus exposure and HLA in healthy donors. Profiled with immunoSEQ multiplex PCR; TCRdb holds only in-frame clones, not every one. The sample lists some 54,000 clones, around 90% occurring once. Sequenced: PBMCs. The receptors shown here come from a man between 18 and 35 years old in good health and CMV-seronegative.

V usage is TRBV4-2 and J usage is TRBJ2-7, with D possibly TRBD1 on 6 matching bases. The CDR3 covers 15 residues. The V end lost 1 base, the J end lost 3 bases, and 13 bases lay between the germline ends. Germline V CDR1 and CDR2: LGHNA, YNFKEQ. The CDR3 DNA follows: TGTGCCAGCAGCCAAGTAAGGACAGAGGGCTACGAGCAGTACTTC. Translated: CASSQVRTEGYEQYF.

The rearrangement joins TRBV19 to TRBJ1-1, with 7 bases fitting TRBD1. This CDR3 is 13 amino acids long. With 7 bases clipped from V and 5 bases from J, the junction kept 7 bases outside the gene matches. CDR1 and CDR2 from the germline V gene are LNHDA and SQIVND (reference sequence). The CDR3 protein is CASKNAGGTEAFF. The CDR3 bases are TGTGCCAGTAAAAATGCAGGGGGAACTGAAGCTTTCTTT.

This chain connects TRBV5-1 to TRBJ2-5, with D maybe TRBD2 (5 bases). Trimming took 2 bases from V and 6 from J, leaving 14 bases between them. The CDR3 spans 14 residues. Germline V lookup: CDR1 SGHRS, CDR2 YFSETQ. The CDR3 DNA sequence: TGCGCCAGCAGCTTCGGCGGAACGGGGAAGACCCAGTACTTC. Amino acid sequence: CASSFGGTGKTQYF.

The gene calls are TRBV28 and TRBJ1-2, with 8 bases that match TRBD1. The CDR3 consists of 14 residues. V was pared by 6 bases and J by 0 bases, with 3 bases of the junction left unmatched. Per germline, CDR1 MDHEN and CDR2 SYDVKM. This CDR3 is CASRMDRANYGYTF. In DNA, the CDR3 is TGTGCCAGCAGAATGGACAGGGCTAACTATGGCTACACCTTC.

The chain has TRBV6-1 and TRBJ2-3; no definite D call. The V gene lost 5 bases and the J gene lost 2 bases, with 5 bases spanning the gap. The CDR3 has 12 amino acids. Per germline, CDR1 MNHNS and CDR2 SASEGT. The CDR3 DNA follows: TGTGCCAGCAGTACTAACACAGATACGCAGTATTTT. Translated: CASSTNTDTQYF.

The V call is TRBV5-1, the J call TRBJ1-3; the D gene is possibly TRBD1 (6 bases). Germline-derived CDR1 and CDR2 are SGHRS and YFSETQ. V lost 4 bases and J lost 0, with 14 bases in between. The CDR3 loop spans 16 amino acids. CDR3 sequence reads: CASSPGHLSSGNTIYF. In DNA form, the CDR3 reads TGCGCCAGCAGCCCGGGACACCTGAGCTCTGGAAACACCATATATTTT.

This sequence joins TRBV2 and TRBJ2-7, with TRBD2 matching 7 bases. The length of the CDR3 is 14 residues. In germline, CDR1 is SNHLY, CDR2 FYNNEI. With V trimmed by 6 bases and J by 3 bases, 8 bases remained unmatched. CDR3 amino acids: CASSAQRGYYEQYF. The CDR3 coding sequence is TGTGCCAGCAGCGCCCAGCGGGGATACTACGAGCAGTACTTC. Full variable domain (rest looked up from reference TRBV2 and TRBJ2-7): EPEVTQTPSHQVTQMGQEVILRCVPISNHLYFYWYRQILGQKVEFLVSFYNNEISEKSEIFDDQFSVERPDGSNFTLKIRSTKLEDSAMYFCASSAQRGYYEQYFGPGTRLTVT.

The chain combines TRBV11-3 with TRBJ2-1, with a weak D call TRBD2 (6 bases). In germline, CDR1 is SGHNT, CDR2 YENEEA. The CDR3 extends over 14 amino acids. Trimming left V 3 bases short and J 7 bases short, with 13 bases between. This chain's CDR3 is CASSFSRDRNEQFF. The CDR3 bases are TGTGCCAGCAGCTTTTCGCGGGATCGGAATGAGCAGTTCTTC.

This chain connects TRBV6-5 to TRBJ1-5, with a tentative D call TRBD1 (5 bases). With 2 bases removed from V and 6 bases from J, the gap between germline ends came to 11 bases. The CDR3 extends over 14 amino acids. Germline loops: CDR1 MNHEY, CDR2 SVGAGI. In DNA, the CDR3 is TGTGCCAGCAGTTACGCGCCTAGGGGTCAGCCCCAGCATTTT. Translation: CASSYAPRGQPQHF.

This chain links TRBV7-2 with TRBJ2-7; a weak D match, TRBD2 (5 bases). Germline V lookup: CDR1 SGHTA, CDR2 FQGNSA. Trimming left V 5 bases short and J 4 bases short, with 18 bases between. The CDR3 length is 15 residues. The CDR3 region has the DNA TGTGCCAGCAGCCCCTGGGAGTCCACAACGTACGAGCAGTACTTC. It encodes CASSPWESTTYEQYF. The full variable domain, its missing parts supplied by reference TRBV7-2 and TRBJ2-7, is GAGVSQSPSNKVTEKGKDVELRCDPISGHTALYWYRQSLGQGLEFLIYFQGNSAPDKSGLPSDRFSAERTGGSVSTLTIQRTQQEDSAVYLCASSPWESTTYEQYFGPGTRLTVT.

The chain has TRBV5-6 and TRBJ2-5, with 10 bases aligning to TRBD2. J lost 3 bases, V lost 1 base, and 9 bases had no gene match. Germline CDR1 SGHDT, CDR2 YYEEEE. This CDR3 is 17 amino acids long. In DNA, the CDR3 is TGTGCCAGCAGCTTGCGTCGGCTAGCGGGGGAAAAAGAGACCCAGTACTTC. Residues: CASSLRRLAGEKETQYF.

The J gene is TRBJ1-5, the V gene TRBV15; no firm D call. The CDR3 contains 14 residues. Germline V gene sequence: CDR1 LNHNV, CDR2 YYDKDF (reference sequence). Trimming removed 1 base from V and 5 bases from J, with 9 bases in between. In DNA, the CDR3 is TGTGCCACCAGCAGAGCTAGGGAGGATCAGCCCCAGCATTTT. Encoded protein: CATSRAREDQPQHF.

The gene calls are TRBV2 and TRBJ1-2; unclear D gene. Trimming left V 5 bases short and J 3 bases short, with 7 bases between. The germline CDR1 and CDR2 sequences are SNHLY and FYNNEI. There are 12 residues in the CDR3. The CDR3 here is CASSSTYYGYTF. In DNA, the CDR3 is TGTGCCAGCAGTTCTACGTACTATGGCTACACCTTC.

The rearrangement joins TRBV21-1 to TRBJ2-3; the table gives TRBD2 as D, unverified against the DNA. TRBV21-1 is deemed a pseudogene. The CDR3 totals 15 residues. CDR3 amino acids: CASSNAGGPLDTQYF. The CDR3 DNA reads TGTGCCAGCAGCAACGCGGGAGGGCCTTTAGATACGCAGTATTTT.

This clone occurred once. This chain links TRBV6-5 with TRBJ1-1, with D possibly being TRBD1 (5 bases). Germline V CDR1 and CDR2: MNHEY, SVGAGI. The CDR3 is made up of 12 amino acids. V lost 7 bases to trimming and J lost 4 bases, with 10 bases between them. The CDR3 nucleotides are TGTGCCAGCACTGGGGGGAGCACTGAAGCTTTCTTT. It translates to CASTGGSTEAFF.

This chain links TRBV27 with TRBJ2-3; 12 positions match TRBD2. Germline loops: CDR1 MNHEY, CDR2 SMNVEV (reference sequence). Trimming cost V 3 bases and J 3 bases; bases outside gene matches: 10. There are 18 residues in the CDR3. The chain's CDR3 is CASSFLTSGRAPTDTQYF. CDR3 DNA sequence: TGTGCCAGCAGTTTCTTGACTAGCGGGAGAGCCCCGACAGATACGCAGTATTTT.

The rearrangement uses TRBV10-2 and TRBJ2-1; 10 positions match TRBD2. This CDR3 contains 18 residues. CDR1 and CDR2 from the germline V gene are WSHSY and SAAADI. After removal of 2 bases from V and 3 bases from J, the junction contained 10 bases not matched to a gene. Written as DNA, the CDR3 is TGCGCCAGCAGTGAGCAGGCACCCGGGACTAGCGACTACAATGAGCAGTTCTTC. This codes for CASSEQAPGTSDYNEQFF.

The CDR3 nucleotides are TGCGCCAGCAGCCAACAACAGGGGGTGGATACGCAGTATTTT. Protein sequence: CASSQQQGVDTQYF. This chain links TRBV4-1 with TRBJ2-3, with TRBD1 matching over 8 bases. The V and J ends lost 2 bases and 6 bases, in that order; junction bases with no gene match: 4. The CDR3 contains 14 residues. Germline V gene lookup returns CDR1 MGHRA and CDR2 YSYEKL.